This TCR beta chain derives from a study of T cells in narcolepsy. Germline V gene sequence: CDR1 MNHNS, CDR2 SASEGT. The length of the CDR3 is 13 residues. Unmatched junction bases numbered 6, after V lost 8 bases and J lost 4 bases. The method was immunoSEQ multiplex PCR; TCRdb's version includes in-frame clones alone and lacks a portion of them. The top ten clones hold 1% to 1.5% of a sample with about 40,000 clones, more than 70% of them seen once. The chain recombines TRBV6-1 with TRBJ2-5, with 8 bases identical to TRBD2. The sample taken for sequencing was CD45RA- memory CD4+ T cells from PBMCs. This TCR derives from a human donor with narcolepsy. CDR3 nucleotide sequence: TGTGCCAGCGGAAAACGGGGGGGAGAGACCCAGTACTTC. This sequence encodes CASGKRGGETQYF.